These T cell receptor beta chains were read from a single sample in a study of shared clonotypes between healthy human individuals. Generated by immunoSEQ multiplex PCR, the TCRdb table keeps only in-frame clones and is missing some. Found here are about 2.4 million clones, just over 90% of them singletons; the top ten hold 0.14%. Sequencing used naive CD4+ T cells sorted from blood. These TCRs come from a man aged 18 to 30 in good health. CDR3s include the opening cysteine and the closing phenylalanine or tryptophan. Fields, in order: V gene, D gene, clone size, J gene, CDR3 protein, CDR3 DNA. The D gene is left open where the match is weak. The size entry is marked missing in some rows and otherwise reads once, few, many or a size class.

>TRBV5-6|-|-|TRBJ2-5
CASSLWRPQETQYF
TGTGCCAGCAGCTTGTGGCGGCCCCAAGAGACCCAGTACTTC
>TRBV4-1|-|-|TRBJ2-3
CASSPGPGRWGTDTQYF
TGCGCCAGCAGCCCTGGACCCGGACGGTGGGGCACAGATACGCAGTATTTT
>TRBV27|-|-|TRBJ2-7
CASSFTGFSYEQYF
TGTGCCAGCAGTTTTACCGGATTCTCCTACGAGCAGTACTTC
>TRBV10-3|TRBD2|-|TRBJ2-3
CAISGAEGVAAGVSYVTDTQYF
TGTGCCATCAGTGGCGCCGAGGGGGTAGCAGCGGGAGTTAGTTATGTGACAGATACGCAGTATTTT
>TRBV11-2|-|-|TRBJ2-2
CASSYRVESTGELFF
TGTGCCAGCAGCTACAGGGTTGAAAGCACCGGGGAGCTGTTTTTT
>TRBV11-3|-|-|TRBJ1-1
CASSAGTEAFF
TGTGCCAGCAGCGCGGGGACTGAAGCTTTCTTT
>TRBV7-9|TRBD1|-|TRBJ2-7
CASSSGQYYEQYF
TGTGCCAGCAGCTCGGGACAGTACTACGAGCAGTACTTC
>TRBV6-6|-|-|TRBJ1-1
CASSYSWNLGTEAFF
TGTGCCAGCAGTTACTCTTGGAATTTGGGCACTGAAGCTTTCTTT
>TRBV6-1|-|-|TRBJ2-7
CASTPAYEQYF
TGTGCCAGCACCCCAGCCTACGAGCAGTACTTC
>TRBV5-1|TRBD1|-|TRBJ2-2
CASSGRDRGTNTGELFF
TGCGCCAGCAGCGGGAGGGACAGGGGAACGAACACCGGGGAGCTGTTTTTT
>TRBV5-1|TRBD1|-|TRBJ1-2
CASSLEGQGASGYTF
TGCGCCAGCAGCTTGGAGGGACAGGGGGCTTCTGGCTACACCTTC
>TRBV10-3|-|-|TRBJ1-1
CAISDRGGLDTEAFF
TGTGCCATCAGTGATCGGGGGGGGTTGGACACTGAAGCTTTCTTT
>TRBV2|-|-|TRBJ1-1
CASSRDTNTEAFF
TGTGCCAGCAGTAGGGACACGAACACTGAAGCTTTCTTT
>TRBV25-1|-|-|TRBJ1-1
CASSDSRGTEAFF
TGTGCCAGCAGTGATAGTCGTGGCACTGAAGCTTTCTTT
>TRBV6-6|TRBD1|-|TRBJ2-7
CASSDGTASSYEQYF
TGTGCCAGCAGTGACGGGACAGCGAGCTCCTACGAGCAGTACTTC
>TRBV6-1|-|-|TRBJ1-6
CASSEARQGSSYNSPLHF
TGTGCCAGCAGTGAAGCGCGGCAGGGGAGTTCCTATAATTCACCCCTCCACTTT
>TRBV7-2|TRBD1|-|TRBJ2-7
CASSSTGTYEQYF
TGTGCCAGCAGCTCGACAGGGACCTACGAGCAGTACTTC
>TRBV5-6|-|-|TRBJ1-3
CASSWSPVSSGNTIYF
TGTGCCAGCAGCTGGTCCCCGGTGAGCTCTGGAAACACCATATATTTT
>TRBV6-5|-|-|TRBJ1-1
CASSRGRLNTEAFF
TGTGCCAGCAGCCGTGGACGGCTGAACACTGAAGCTTTCTTT
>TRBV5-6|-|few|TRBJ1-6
CASSWKAASSYNSPLHF
TGTGCCAGCAGTTGGAAGGCGGCGAGCTCCTATAATTCACCCCTCCACTTT
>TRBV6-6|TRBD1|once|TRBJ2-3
CASREGQGATDTQYF
TGTGCCAGCAGGGAAGGACAGGGGGCGACAGATACGCAGTATTTT
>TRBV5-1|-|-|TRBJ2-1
CASSLGGLGGSGEQFF
TGCGCCAGCAGCTTGGGGGGACTGGGAGGTTCGGGCGAGCAGTTCTTC
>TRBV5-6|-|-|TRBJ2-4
CASSLLNIQYF
TGTGCCAGCAGCTTACTAAACATTCAGTACTTC
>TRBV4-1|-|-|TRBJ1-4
CASSQEAERPYGDEKLFF
TGCGCCAGCAGCCAAGAGGCGGAGAGGCCCTATGGCGATGAAAAACTGTTTTTT
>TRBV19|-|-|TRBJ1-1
CASSIQGTTEAFF
TGTGCCAGTAGTATACAGGGGACCACTGAAGCTTTCTTT
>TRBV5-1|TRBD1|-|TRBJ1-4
CASSLQGENEKLFF
TGCGCCAGCAGCTTGCAGGGGGAGAATGAAAAACTGTTTTTT
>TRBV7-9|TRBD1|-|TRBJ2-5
CASSPGQGGTQYF
TGTGCCAGCAGCCCAGGACAGGGTGGGACCCAGTACTTC
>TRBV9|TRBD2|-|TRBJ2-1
CASSVEGLAGSTEQFF
TGTGCCAGCAGCGTAGAGGGGCTAGCGGGATCAACAGAGCAGTTCTTC
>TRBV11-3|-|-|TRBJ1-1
CASMNQGGEAFF
TGTGCCAGCATGAATCAAGGTGGTGAAGCTTTCTTT
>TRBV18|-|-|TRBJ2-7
CASSPTDGREAEQYF
TGTGCCAGCTCACCCACCGACGGCAGGGAGGCCGAGCAGTACTTC
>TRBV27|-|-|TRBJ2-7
CASSLGRGSSYEQYF
TGTGCCAGCAGTTTAGGCCGGGGAAGCTCCTACGAGCAGTACTTC
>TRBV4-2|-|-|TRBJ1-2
CASSQSGNDGYTF
TGTGCCAGCAGCCAATCAGGGAACGATGGCTACACCTTC
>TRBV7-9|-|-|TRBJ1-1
CASSLQGGTEAFF
TGTGCCAGCAGCCTCCAGGGCGGCACTGAAGCTTTCTTT
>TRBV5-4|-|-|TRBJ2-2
CASSPGLRRNTGELFF
TGTGCCAGCAGCCCGGGACTCCGACGAAACACCGGGGAGCTGTTTTTT
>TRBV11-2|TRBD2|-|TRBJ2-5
CASSWTSGEETQYF
TGTGCCAGCAGTTGGACTAGCGGGGAGGAGACCCAGTACTTC
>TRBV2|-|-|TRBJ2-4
CASAGIAKNIQYF
TGTGCCAGCGCGGGGATAGCCAAAAACATTCAGTACTTC
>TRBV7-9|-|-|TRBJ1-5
CASSTYSNQPQHF
TGTGCCAGCAGCACATATAGCAATCAGCCCCAGCATTTT
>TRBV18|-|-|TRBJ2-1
CASSPYRVGGNEQFF
TGTGCCAGCTCACCTTACCGGGTCGGAGGCAATGAGCAGTTCTTC
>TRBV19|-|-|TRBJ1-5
CASSAGQLINQPQHF
TGTGCCAGTAGTGCAGGCCAGTTAATTAATCAGCCCCAGCATTTT
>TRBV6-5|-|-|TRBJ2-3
CASSQQASTDTQYF
TGTGCCAGCAGTCAACAGGCCAGCACAGATACGCAGTATTTT